What follows are 3 T cell receptor beta chains derived from one specimen sequenced in a study of beta chain features in type 1 diabetes. Every isolated RNA sample was fully reverse transcribed, so sequencing captured expressed TCRB transcripts. Only in-frame clones appear in the TCRdb table, and some are missing; sequencing was by immunoSEQ multiplex PCR. The sample contains under 800,000 clones, 15% to 19% of which appear only once. Sequencing used naive CD4+ T cells from blood. The receptors originated from a man aged 18 to 30 in good health.

This clone was seen a few times. The CDR3 sequence is CASRGTGPRMDTGELFF. The CDR3 nucleotides read TGTGCCAGCAGGGGGACGGGGCCTCGAATGGACACCGGGGAGCTGTTTTTT. This chain connects TRBV5-4 to TRBJ2-2, with D perhaps being TRBD1 or TRBD2 (5 bases each). The CDR3 is 17 residues long. Per the germline V gene, CDR1 is SGHNT and CDR2 is YYREEE (reference sequence). V was shortened by 5 bases and J by 3 bases, with 20 bases between the two germline ends.

J is TRBJ2-5 and V is TRBV9; D could derive from TRBD1 or TRBD2 (5 bases each). V gave up 0 bases and J gave up 5 bases, with 14 bases separating them. The CDR3 length is 15 residues. Germline V CDR1 and CDR2: SGDLS, YYNGEE. Written as DNA, the CDR3 is TGTGCCAGCAGCGTAGCCGGGACCGCCGTGGAGACCCAGTACTTC. This translates into CASSVAGTAVETQYF.

CDR3 amino acids: CASSYSGKVAYEQYF. CDR3 DNA sequence: TGTGCCAGCAGTTACTCCGGGAAAGTCGCCTACGAGCAGTACTTC. This chain joins TRBV6-6 and TRBJ2-7, with D possibly being TRBD2 (5 bases). This CDR3 has 15 residues. From germline, CDR1 is MNHNY and CDR2 SVGAGI (reference sequence). Deletions cut 0 bases from V and 2 bases from J, with 11 bases between.